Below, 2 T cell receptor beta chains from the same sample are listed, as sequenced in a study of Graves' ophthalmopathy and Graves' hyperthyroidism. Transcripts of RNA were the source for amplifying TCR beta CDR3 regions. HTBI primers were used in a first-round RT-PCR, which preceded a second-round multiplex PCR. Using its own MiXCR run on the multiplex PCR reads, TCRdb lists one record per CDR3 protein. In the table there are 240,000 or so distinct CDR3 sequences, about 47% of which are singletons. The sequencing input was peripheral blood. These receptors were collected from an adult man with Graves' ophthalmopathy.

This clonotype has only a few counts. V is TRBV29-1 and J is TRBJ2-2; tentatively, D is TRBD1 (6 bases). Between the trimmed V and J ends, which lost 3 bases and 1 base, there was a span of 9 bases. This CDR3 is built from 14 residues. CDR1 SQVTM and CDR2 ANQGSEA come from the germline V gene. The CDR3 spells CSVDPGQNTGELFF. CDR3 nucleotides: TGCAGCGTTGACCCGGGACAGAACACCGGGGAGCTGTTTTTT.

The DNA of the CDR3 is TGTGCCAGCAGTAACGGACGGACCGGGGAGCTGTTTTTT. This codes for CASSNGRTGELFF. The genes are TRBV13 and TRBJ2-2, with no clear D. CDR1 is PRHDT, CDR2 FYEKMQ, per germline (reference sequence). V gave up 6 bases and J gave up 5 bases, with 10 bases separating them. This CDR3 contains 13 residues.